These 31 T cell receptor beta chains originate from one sample sequenced in a study of blood T cell repertoires in COVID-19. The method was immunoSEQ multiplex PCR; TCRdb's version includes in-frame clones alone and lacks a portion of them. This sample yields approximately 100,000 clones, of which 80% to 90% are seen a single time; about 1% belongs to the top ten. Sequencing used peripheral blood. These TCRs come from a human donor in a cohort sampled during active COVID-19.

The V and J genes are TRBV27 and TRBJ2-5; 10 nucleotides line up with TRBD1. The CDR3 is 14 residues long. Germline CDR1 is MNHEY and CDR2 is SMNVEV (reference sequence). The J segment lost 9 bases and the V segment lost 5 bases, leaving 9 bases of the junction unmatched. Written as DNA, the CDR3 is TGTGCCAGCAGTGTTGGACAGGGGGGTATCCCCCAGTACTTC. It specifies CASSVGQGGIPQYF.

The chain couples TRBV10-3 to TRBJ2-2; D is perhaps TRBD2 (6 bases). Germline assignment: CDR1 ENHRY and CDR2 SYGVKD. The CDR3 covers 13 residues. V was shortened by 7 bases and J by 5 bases, with 11 bases between the two germline ends. The CDR3 DNA reads as TGTGCCATCAACTCCGGAGGGACCGGGGAGCTGTTTTTT. This codes for CAINSGGTGELFF.

This rearrangement joins TRBV18 to TRBJ1-1, with D perhaps matching TRBD1 (5 bases). The germline CDR1 and CDR2 sequences are KGHSH and LQKENI. The CDR3 sequence is 16 residues long. V lost 2 bases and J 0 bases, leaving 13 bases between the germline ends. CDR3 DNA sequence: TGTGCCAGCTCACCAACCCGGGGGATTATGAACACTGAAGCTTTCTTT. Amino acids: CASSPTRGIMNTEAFF.

The chain is built from TRBV6-5 and TRBJ2-7; 11 bases align to TRBD2. Germline trimming cut 8 bases from V and 3 bases from J; bases unmatched to any gene: 3. The CDR3 has 13 amino acids. Germline assignment: CDR1 MNHEY and CDR2 SVGAGI. The CDR3 here is CASGLAGLYEQYF. CDR3 in DNA: TGTGCCAGCGGACTAGCGGGCCTCTACGAGCAGTACTTC.

The gene calls are TRBV9 and TRBJ2-7; 7 bases agree with TRBD1. After removal of 0 bases from V and 0 bases from J, the junction contained 6 bases not matched to a gene. The germline V gene has CDR1 SGDLS and CDR2 YYNGEE. The CDR3 is made up of 16 amino acids. The DNA for the CDR3 is TGTGCCAGCAGCGTAGGGGGACAGACGAGCTCCTACGAGCAGTACTTC. Translating it yields CASSVGGQTSSYEQYF.

The chain recombines TRBV5-1 with TRBJ1-1, with a possible D match to TRBD1 (6 bases). V was shortened by 7 bases and J by 5 bases, with 15 bases between the two germline ends. Germline assignment: CDR1 SGHRS and CDR2 YFSETQ. The CDR3 has 13 amino acids. CDR3 coding DNA: TGCGCCAGCGCTGACGGGGGGCTAACTGAAGCTTTCTTT. This codes for CASADGGLTEAFF.

The chain joins TRBV5-1 to TRBJ2-3, with TRBD2 as a possible D gene (6 bases). Germline V lookup: CDR1 SGHRS, CDR2 YFSETQ. The CDR3 extends over 15 amino acids. The germline V and J ends were trimmed by 4 bases and 4 bases, with 16 bases remaining between them. CDR3 in DNA: TGCGCCAGCAGCCCGGATCGGGGGTCCCCAGATACGCAGTATTTT. It encodes CASSPDRGSPDTQYF.

This clone was observed a single time. The V and J genes are TRBV10-3 and TRBJ1-2; D might be TRBD1 (6 bases). V lost 3 bases and J lost 5, with 19 bases in between. The germline CDR1 and CDR2 sequences are ENHRY and SYGVKD. The CDR3 totals 16 residues. CDR3 region: CAISDPQGGFLYGYTF. CDR3 nucleotides: TGTGCCATCAGTGACCCACAGGGAGGGTTTCTTTATGGCTACACCTTC.

In its sample, this clone was seen once. The rearrangement uses TRBV5-6 and TRBJ1-1; 9 bases agree with TRBD1. The CDR3 consists of 14 residues. The germline V gene has CDR1 SGHDT and CDR2 YYEEEE. Unmatched junction bases numbered 4, after V lost 6 bases and J lost 1 base. CDR3 region: CASTGTGRNTEAFF. For the CDR3, the DNA is TGTGCCAGCACCGGGACAGGGCGGAACACTGAAGCTTTCTTT.

V gene TRBV2 combines with J gene TRBJ2-7, with D perhaps matching TRBD1 (8 bases). V was trimmed by 11 bases and J by 6 bases, leaving 23 bases between them. The CDR3 spans 14 residues. CDR1 and CDR2 from the germline V gene are SNHLY and FYNNEI. The CDR3 coding sequence is TGTGCCGGCCGGGGGGCAGGGGGCTTCTTCGAGCAGTACTTC. This gives the protein CAGRGAGGFFEQYF.

This clone showed up just a few times. The V gene is TRBV7-9, the J gene TRBJ2-7; D remains unclear. CDR1 and CDR2 (germline): SEHNR, FQNEAQ (reference sequence). The V and J ends lost 5 bases and 0 bases respectively, with 5 bases between them. The CDR3 covers 12 residues. CDR3 protein: CASSPSSYEQYF. The CDR3 nucleotides read TGTGCCAGCAGCCCTAGCTCCTACGAGCAGTACTTC.

The CDR3 bases are TGTGCCAGCAGCGTAGCTGGGACACTCCGTTCCAATGAGCAGTTCTTC. Protein product: CASSVAGTLRSNEQFF. V is TRBV9 and J is TRBJ2-1, with D perhaps TRBD1 (6 bases). The V gene's germline CDR1 is SGDLS and CDR2 YYNGEE. The CDR3 totals 16 residues. The ends were cut back, 0 bases at V and 6 bases at J, with 16 bases in the middle.

The genes are TRBV3-1 (or the pseudogene TRBV3-2) and TRBJ1-4; 7 bases fit TRBD1. Germline V gives CDR1 LGHDT, CDR2 YNNKEL (reference sequence). This CDR3 contains 18 residues. V shed 5 bases and J 4 bases; nucleotides not matched to a gene: 16. For the CDR3, the DNA is TGTGCCAGCAGCAGCAGACAGGGAAAATCGCTAATTAATGAAAAACTGTTTTTT. It codes for CASSSRQGKSLINEKLFF.

The chain couples TRBV10-3 to TRBJ2-2; possibly TRBD1 for D (6 bases). The V end lost 2 bases, the J end lost 1 base, and 14 bases lay between the germline ends. The CDR3 totals 17 residues. CDR1 is ENHRY, CDR2 SYGVKD, per germline. CDR3 DNA: TGTGCCATCAGTGAGACATCGGGACACAAGAACACCGGGGAGCTGTTTTTT. This encodes CAISETSGHKNTGELFF.

The genes are TRBV19 and TRBJ2-1; TRBD2 matches at 11 bases. There are 16 residues in the CDR3. J lost 3 bases, V lost 6 bases, and 7 bases had no gene match. Germline assignment: CDR1 LNHDA and CDR2 SQIVND (reference sequence). CDR3 loop: CASRLGLAENYNEQFF. DNA of the CDR3: TGTGCCAGTAGGCTGGGACTAGCGGAGAACTACAATGAGCAGTTCTTC.

The chain carries TRBV3-1 (or the pseudogene TRBV3-2) and TRBJ2-1; D gene uncertain. This CDR3 comprises 13 residues. The V gene lost 4 bases and the J gene lost 7 bases, with 11 bases spanning the gap. The V gene's germline CDR1 is LGHDT and CDR2 YNNKEL (reference sequence). This chain's CDR3 is CASSPLTGNEQFF. CDR3 DNA: TGTGCCAGCAGCCCCCTCACCGGGAATGAGCAGTTCTTC.

This rearrangement joins TRBV10-3 to TRBJ1-2; TRBD1 matches at 8 bases. Germline V CDR1 and CDR2: ENHRY, SYGVKD. V was pared by 7 bases and J by 3 bases, with 7 bases of the junction left unmatched. This CDR3 region has 14 residues. The CDR3 nucleotides are TGTGCCATCAACGCAGGGGGCGCACACTATGGCTACACCTTC. Translating gives CAINAGGAHYGYTF.

The chain employs TRBV27 and TRBJ2-7, with 7 bases matching TRBD2. Germline lookup yields CDR1 MNHEY and CDR2 SMNVEV (reference sequence). Losses at the gene ends were 3 bases for V and 1 base for J; bases not matched to a gene: 6. This CDR3 is 15 amino acids long. CDR3 bases: TGTGCCAGCAGTTTCTCGAGTAGCGGGTCCTACGAGCAGTACTTC. It yields the protein CASSFSSSGSYEQYF.

The chain employs TRBV25-1 and TRBJ1-1, with D perhaps matching TRBD1 (6 bases). Per germline, CDR1 MGHDK and CDR2 SYGVNS. The V gene lost 1 base and the J gene lost 6 bases, with 18 bases spanning the gap. CDR3 size: 16 residues. Written as DNA, the CDR3 is TGTGCCAGCAGTGAATCAAGGGGGGGAGGGACCCCTGAAGCTTTCTTT. Translation gives CASSESRGGGTPEAFF.

This sequence joins TRBV28 and TRBJ2-7; 9 nucleotides match TRBD1. V was clipped by 8 bases and J by 4 bases; unmatched bases: 6. This CDR3 spans 13 amino acids. Germline V gene data show CDR1 as MDHEN and CDR2 as SYDVKM. CDR3: CASEPGQGYEQYF. CDR3 coding DNA: TGTGCCAGCGAACCGGGACAGGGATACGAGCAGTACTTC.

In DNA, the CDR3 is TGTGCCAGCAGTCGACAGGGACGGGATCAGCCCCAGCATTTT. Translating it yields CASSRQGRDQPQHF. The rearrangement uses TRBV6-5 and TRBJ1-5; 7 nucleotides agree with TRBD1. Germline trimming cut 5 bases from V and 5 bases from J; bases unmatched to any gene: 6. The germline V gene encodes CDR1 MNHEY and CDR2 SVGAGI. The CDR3 is 14 amino acids.

The chain joins TRBV10-2 to TRBJ1-5, with D hard to call. The V end lost 6 bases, the J end lost 4 bases, and 10 bases lay between the germline ends. The CDR3 is made up of 13 amino acids. Germline loops: CDR1 WSHSY, CDR2 SAAADI. CDR3 DNA sequence: TGCGCCAGCAGCTTGGGGAGTAATCAGCCCCAGCATTTT. It yields the protein CASSLGSNQPQHF.

The rearrangement uses TRBV24-1 and TRBJ2-3, with TRBD1 identical over 7 bases. Losses at the gene ends were 8 bases for V and 0 bases for J; bases not matched to a gene: 7. The V gene's germline CDR1 is KGHDR and CDR2 SFDVKD. CDR3 length: 15 amino acids. CDR3 sequence: CATNQGDLSTDTQYF. DNA for the CDR3: TGTGCCACCAATCAGGGGGACCTAAGCACAGATACGCAGTATTTT.

The V call is TRBV15, the J call TRBJ2-7, with D possibly being TRBD1 (6 bases). This CDR3 has 16 residues. V was clipped by 3 bases and J by 2 bases, with 17 bases between them. Germline CDR1 and CDR2: LNHNV and YYDKDF (reference sequence). CDR3 residues: CATSSSGTTRAYEQYF. The CDR3 DNA sequence: TGTGCCACCAGCAGCTCCGGGACAACTCGTGCCTACGAGCAGTACTTC.

Only one count was recorded for this clone. The chain combines TRBV9 with TRBJ1-2; maybe TRBD1 (5 bases). V was cut by 0 bases and J by 4 bases, with 16 bases left in between. CDR1 is SGDLS and CDR2 is YYNGEE in the germline V gene. CDR3 length: 16 residues. The CDR3 DNA reads TGTGCCAGCAGCGTAGGGAGCAGGGCCCGCACCTATGGCTACACCTTC. Amino acids: CASSVGSRARTYGYTF.

This chain connects TRBV24-1 to TRBJ2-5; tentatively, D is TRBD1 (6 bases). The CDR3 runs 15 residues. Germline V gives CDR1 KGHDR, CDR2 SFDVKD. Trimming took off 4 bases at V and 2 bases at J, with 13 bases between the two ends. This CDR3 reads CATSEAGRGQETQYF. The CDR3 DNA follows: TGTGCCACCAGTGAAGCCGGCAGGGGTCAAGAGACCCAGTACTTC.

The chain links TRBV5-4 to TRBJ2-7, with a possible D match to TRBD2 (6 bases). The germline CDR1 and CDR2 sequences are SGHNT and YYREEE (reference sequence). This CDR3 has 14 residues. V was clipped by 4 bases and J by 0 bases, with 11 bases between them. The CDR3 DNA reads as TGTGCCAGCAGCCCGGGGACTCACTCCTACGAGCAGTACTTC. The encoded protein is CASSPGTHSYEQYF.

The J gene is TRBJ2-3, the V gene TRBV5-1; 8 positions agree with TRBD2. V was clipped by 5 bases and J by 1 base; unmatched bases: 0. Per the germline V gene, CDR1 is SGHRS and CDR2 is YFSETQ. This CDR3 spans 13 amino acids. This chain's CDR3 is CASRREGTDTQYF. The CDR3 bases are TGCGCCAGCAGGCGGGAGGGCACAGATACGCAGTATTTT.

The genes are TRBV5-1 and TRBJ1-6; tentatively, D is TRBD1 (5 bases). CDR1 is SGHRS, CDR2 YFSETQ, per germline. V was clipped by 4 bases and J by 8 bases, with 16 bases between them. This CDR3 comprises 15 residues. The CDR3 region has the DNA TGCGCCAGCAGCCGAGCCGGGGGGAGGGATTCACCCCTCCACTTT. This encodes CASSRAGGRDSPLHF.

This chain uses TRBV11-2 with TRBJ2-5; D might be TRBD2 (5 bases). The CDR3 loop spans 16 amino acids. V was shortened by 3 bases and J by 1 base, with 15 bases between the two germline ends. Germline CDR1 reads SGHAT; CDR2 reads FQNNGV. The CDR3 DNA is TGTGCCAGCAGCTTTGGGCGGCGGGTCAGCCAAGAGACCCAGTACTTC. Protein: CASSFGRRVSQETQYF.

The chain carries TRBV5-1 and TRBJ2-3; 8 bases fit TRBD2. V gave up 4 bases and J gave up 4 bases; unmatched junction bases: 8. The CDR3 sequence is 15 residues long. Looked up from germline, CDR1 is SGHRS and CDR2 is YFSETQ. The CDR3 DNA is TGCGCCAGCAGCCCAGGACTAGCTGGGGCAGATACGCAGTATTTT. This sequence encodes CASSPGLAGADTQYF.